This T cell receptor beta chain was recovered during a study of blood T cell repertoires in COVID-19. Libraries were prepared by immunoSEQ multiplex PCR; TCRdb keeps only in-frame clonotypes and omits some of them. Among a few hundred thousand clones listed, about 87% were seen once. This clonotype originated in a man aged 55-75 years who had recovered from COVID-19. The sequencing sample was made of peripheral blood.

As DNA, the CDR3 is TGTGCCAGCGGGACAGGGTCTAGTGAAAAACTGTTTTTT. Amino acid sequence: CASGTGSSEKLFF. V gene TRBV2 combines with J gene TRBJ1-4; 9 nucleotides agree with TRBD1. V was clipped by 8 bases and J by 7 bases; unmatched bases: 5. The CDR3 has 13 residues. Germline CDR1 reads SNHLY; CDR2 reads FYNNEI.